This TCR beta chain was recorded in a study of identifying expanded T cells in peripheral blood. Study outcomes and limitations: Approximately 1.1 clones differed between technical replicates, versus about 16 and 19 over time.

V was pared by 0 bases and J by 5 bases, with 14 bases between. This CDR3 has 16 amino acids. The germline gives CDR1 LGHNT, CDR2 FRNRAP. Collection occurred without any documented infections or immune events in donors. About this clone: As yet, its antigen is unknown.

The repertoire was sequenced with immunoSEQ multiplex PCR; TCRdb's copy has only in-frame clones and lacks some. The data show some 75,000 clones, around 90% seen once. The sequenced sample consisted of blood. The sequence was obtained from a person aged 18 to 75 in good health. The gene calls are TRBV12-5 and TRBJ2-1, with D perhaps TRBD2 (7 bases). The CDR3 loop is CASGLVLKGGDNEQFF. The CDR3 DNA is TGTGCTAGTGGTTTGGTCTTAAAGGGGGGGGACAATGAGCAGTTCTTC.